This entry describes one T cell receptor beta chain. The antigen is not known. These data originate in a study of shared clonotypes between healthy human individuals. Study overall: Each donor's CD4 naive and CD4 memory cells filled three plates apiece, CD8 naive two, and CD8 memory one. The study's findings and limits: An effect of sequencing depth on clonotype sharing among donors was expected. The rarefaction results pointed to incomplete sorted-subset sequencing despite large depth. Naive CD4 clonotype sharing across several donors was 5% to 6%.

Produced via immunoSEQ multiplex PCR; TCRdb's table is partial and in-frame only. The table includes more than 2 million clones, about 95% detected once. V was clipped by 5 bases and J by 3 bases, with 11 bases between them. This CDR3 comprises 14 residues. CDR1 is LNHNV and CDR2 is YYDKDF in the germline V gene (reference sequence). Only CD45RO-negative cells positively selected for CCR7 counted as naive CD8 cells, so terminally differentiated effector memory CD45RA+ cells were excluded. The J gene is TRBJ1-5, the V gene TRBV15; the D gene is possibly TRBD1 (5 bases). The sequenced sample consisted of naive CD8+ T cells sorted from blood. The sequence derives from a man between 18 and 29 years old in good health. Here the CDR3 reads CATSGTGSNQPQHF. CDR3 DNA: TGTGCCACCAGCGGAACAGGATCCAATCAGCCCCAGCATTTT.